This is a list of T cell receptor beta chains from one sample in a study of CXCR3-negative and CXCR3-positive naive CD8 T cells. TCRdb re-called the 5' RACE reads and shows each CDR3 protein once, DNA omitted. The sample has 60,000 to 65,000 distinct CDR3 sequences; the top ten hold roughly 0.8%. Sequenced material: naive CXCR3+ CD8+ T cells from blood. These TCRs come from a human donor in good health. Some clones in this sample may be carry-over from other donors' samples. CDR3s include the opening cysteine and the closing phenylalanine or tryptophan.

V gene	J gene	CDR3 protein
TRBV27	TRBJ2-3	CASNTGGAFPDTQYF
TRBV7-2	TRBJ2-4	CASSLRLAGDIQYF
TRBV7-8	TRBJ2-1	CASRGAVGYNEQFF
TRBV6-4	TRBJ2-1	CASSDSAGSYNEQFF
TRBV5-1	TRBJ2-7	CASSPSTGARYEQYF
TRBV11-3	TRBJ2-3	CASSPTGVEDTQYF
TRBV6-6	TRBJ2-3	CASSSDRAAESTDTQYF
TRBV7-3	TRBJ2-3	CASSPSGGQADTQYF
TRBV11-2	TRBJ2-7	CASSFGSDFYEQYF
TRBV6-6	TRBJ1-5	CASSSIERQPQHF
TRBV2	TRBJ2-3	CASSEPQRGRRDTQYF
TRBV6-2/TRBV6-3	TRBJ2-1	CASRGGQGVGDYNEQFF
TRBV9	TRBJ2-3	CASSVADQGTDTQYF
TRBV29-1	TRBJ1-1	CSVETGTEAFF
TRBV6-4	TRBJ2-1	CASSAGTSGNEQFF
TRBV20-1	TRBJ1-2	CSARDISTAGYGYTF
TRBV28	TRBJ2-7	CASSNTFLGYEQYF
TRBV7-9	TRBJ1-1	CASCSLVGQGTEAFF
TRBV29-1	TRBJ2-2	CSVLLAGAVNTGELFF
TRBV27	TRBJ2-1	CASFATAGTTNSNEQFF